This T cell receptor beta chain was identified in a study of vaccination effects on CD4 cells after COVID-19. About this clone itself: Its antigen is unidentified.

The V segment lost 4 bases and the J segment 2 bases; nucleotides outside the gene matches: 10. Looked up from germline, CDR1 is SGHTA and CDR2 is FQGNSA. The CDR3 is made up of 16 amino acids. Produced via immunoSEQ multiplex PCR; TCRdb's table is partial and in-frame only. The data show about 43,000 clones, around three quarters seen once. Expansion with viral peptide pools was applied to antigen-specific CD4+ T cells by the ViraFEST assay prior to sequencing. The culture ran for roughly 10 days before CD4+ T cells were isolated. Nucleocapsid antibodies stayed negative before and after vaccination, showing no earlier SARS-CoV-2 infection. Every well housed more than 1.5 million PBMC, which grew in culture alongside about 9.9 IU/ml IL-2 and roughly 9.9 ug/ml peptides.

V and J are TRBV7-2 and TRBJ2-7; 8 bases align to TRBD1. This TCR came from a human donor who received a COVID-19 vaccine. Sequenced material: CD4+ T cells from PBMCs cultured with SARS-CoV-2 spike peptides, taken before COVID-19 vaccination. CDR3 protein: CASSSIQGAGTYEQYV. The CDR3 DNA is TGTGCCAGCAGCTCAATTCAGGGGGCAGGGACCTACGAGCAGTACGTC.